The T cell receptor (beta chain) described here comes from a study of blood T cells in healthy people across ages. Combining a sample-barcoded 5' primer with a J-beta primer mix, a second PCR ran for 7 to 11 cycles. With 12 random nucleotides, a template-switch adaptor tagged each individual cDNA molecule. TCRdb re-called the 5' RACE reads through MiXCR, storing one row per CDR3 protein. The sample contains 700,000 to 1,000,000 distinct CDR3 sequences, approximately 48% of which appear only once. This CDR3 has 15 amino acids. V dropped 6 bases and J dropped 1 base, with 13 bases sitting between them. Germline loops: CDR1 ENHRY, CDR2 SYGVKD. At least 7 million PBMCs were isolated per sample.

The sequence came from a man in his fifties or sixties in good health. This rearrangement joins TRBV10-3 to TRBJ1-5, with D perhaps TRBD1 (5 bases). Sequencing was carried out using blood. Written as DNA, the CDR3 is TGTGCCATCAGAGAAGGGGCCCGAAGCAATCAGCCCCAGCATTTT. Translated, it gives CAIREGARSNQPQHF.